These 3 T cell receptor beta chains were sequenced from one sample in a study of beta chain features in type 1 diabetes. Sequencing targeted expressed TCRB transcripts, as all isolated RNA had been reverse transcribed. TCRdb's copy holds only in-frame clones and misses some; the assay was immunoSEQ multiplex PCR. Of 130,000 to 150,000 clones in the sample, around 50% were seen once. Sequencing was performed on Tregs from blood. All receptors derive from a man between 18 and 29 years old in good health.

The CDR3 sequence is CASSPRQGRYEQYF. The CDR3, as DNA: TGTGCCAGCAGCCCACGACAGGGCCGTTACGAGCAGTACTTC. The chain joins TRBV4-2 to TRBJ2-7; 7 nucleotides match TRBD1. The V and J ends lost 4 bases and 4 bases, in that order; junction bases with no gene match: 7. CDR3 size: 14 residues. Germline values: CDR1 LGHNA, CDR2 YNFKEQ.

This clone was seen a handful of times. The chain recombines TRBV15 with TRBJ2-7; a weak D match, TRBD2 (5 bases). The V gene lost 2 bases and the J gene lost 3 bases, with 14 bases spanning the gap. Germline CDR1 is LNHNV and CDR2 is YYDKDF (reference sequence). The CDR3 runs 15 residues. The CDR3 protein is CATSRTWGAGYEQYF. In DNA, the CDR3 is TGTGCCACCAGCAGAACTTGGGGAGCCGGCTACGAGCAGTACTTC.

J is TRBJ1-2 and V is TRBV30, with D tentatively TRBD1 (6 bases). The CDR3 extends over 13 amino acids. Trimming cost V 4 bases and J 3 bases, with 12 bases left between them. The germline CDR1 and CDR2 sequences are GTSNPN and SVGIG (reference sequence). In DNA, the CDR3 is TGTGCCTGGAATCCAGGGGTCCACTATGGCTACACCTTC. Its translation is CAWNPGVHYGYTF.